This TCR beta chain was sequenced in a study of vaccination effects on CD4 cells after COVID-19. ViraFEST assay sequencing came after antigen-specific CD4+ T cells were expanded with viral peptide pools. Upon completion of around eleven days in culture, CD4+ T cells were isolated. Concerning this clone itself: What it binds is not known.

Some clones are missing from TCRdb's copy, which holds only in-frame ones; the method was immunoSEQ multiplex PCR. The data contain approximately 54,000 clones, roughly 80% of them singletons. Trimming at V came to 2 bases and at J to 8 bases, leaving 5 bases not matched to a gene. Per the germline V gene, CDR1 is LGHDT and CDR2 is YNNKEL (reference sequence). This CDR3 spans 14 amino acids. The receptor's source is a human donor who received a COVID-19 vaccine. The sequencing here drew on CD4+ T cells from PBMCs cultured with HCoV-229E spike peptides, taken before COVID-19 vaccination. The chain is built from TRBV3-1 (or the pseudogene TRBV3-2) and TRBJ1-4, with 7 positions matching TRBD1. CDR3 amino acids: CASSQPGQYEKLFF. As DNA, the CDR3 is TGTGCCAGCAGCCAACCGGGACAGTACGAAAAACTGTTTTTT.